Sequencing of this TCR beta chain was carried out in a study of OX40 agonist ivuxolimab in advanced cancers. Study details: Partial responses were achieved by three patients, one with hepatocellular carcinoma and two with cutaneous melanoma.

General observations from the study: Both blood CD4+ and CD8+ T cells showed clonal growth by week 6 at 0.1 to 3.0 mg/kg. Averaging showed that CD8+ T cells had more expanded clones than CD4+ did. Also showing low normalized T-cell clonal expansion were some of the nonresponders.

Using immunoSEQ multiplex PCR, the repertoire was profiled, and TCRdb retains in-frame clones only, with some absent. The profile shows about 50,000 clones, roughly three quarters of them singletons. Points on this clone: Its target is not known.

V shed 1 base and J 5 bases; nucleotides not matched to a gene: 2. Germline CDR1 reads SGHDN; CDR2 reads FVKESK. The CDR3 consists of 14 residues. The sample was CD4+ or CD8+ T cells sorted from blood, taken in a trial of the OX40 agonist ivuxolimab. This chain joins TRBV14 and TRBJ2-1; 7 bases line up with TRBD2. The sequence was collected from an adult with an advanced solid tumor such as melanoma, head and neck, liver or kidney cancer. The CDR3 reads CASSQGEGDNEQFF. The CDR3 DNA is TGTGCCAGCAGCCAAGGGGAGGGAGACAATGAGCAGTTCTTC. Full variable domain (rest looked up from reference TRBV14 and TRBJ2-1): EAGVTQFPSHSVIEKGQTVTLRCDPISGHDNLYWYRRVMGKEIKFLLHFVKESKQDESGMPNNRFLAERTGGTYSTLKVQPAELEDSGVYFCASSQGEGDNEQFFGPGTRLTVL.